A single sample is the source of the 30 T cell receptor beta chains below, sequenced in a study of T cell repertoires in cytomegalovirus infection. TCRdb re-analysed the reads in MiXCR, keeping a single row per CDR3 protein. Here the sample spans 560,000 or so distinct CDR3 sequences, about 17% being singletons. The sample consisted of CD8+ T cells from PBMCs. The origin of the receptors is a human donor in good health (CMV status not recorded). Some clones in this sample may be carry-over from other donors' samples.

A note on this clonotype: A read error may be the cause here, since a much bigger clone is one base away. The V call is TRBV11-2, the J call TRBJ1-6; D remains unclear. Germline values: CDR1 SGHAT, CDR2 FQNNGV. The CDR3 length is 11 residues. The CDR3 nucleotides are TGTGCCAGCAGCTCCGAGACATTCTACAACTTT. It specifies CASSSETFYNF.

This clonotype was seen many times. J is TRBJ2-1 and V is TRBV12-3 or TRBV12-4; 11 bases map to TRBD2. Trimming took 5 bases from V and 5 from J; bases not matched to a gene: 8. The CDR3 has 16 residues. The CDR3 region is CASSAGPGLADNEQFF. Here the CDR3 DNA reads TGTGCCAGCAGTGCGGGACCGGGACTAGCGGACAATGAGCAGTTCTTC.

Concerning this clonotype itself: Just one base apart from a much larger clone, this may be a read error. The rearrangement links TRBV6-5 to TRBJ2-7; TRBD1 is a possible D gene (6 bases). This CDR3 has 14 residues. Germline V CDR1 and CDR2: MNHEY, SVGAGI. The CDR3 spells CARSYRAPPLEQYF. The CDR3 region has the DNA TGTGCCCGCAGTTACAGGGCGCCCCCGCTCGAGCAGTACTTC.

This clonotype was observed a few times. The chain combines TRBV10-3 with TRBJ2-2; the D gene is possibly TRBD2 (6 bases). The germline V gene encodes CDR1 ENHRY and CDR2 SYGVKD. This CDR3 contains 15 residues. V lost 6 bases, J lost 4 bases, and 15 bases lay in between. CDR3 coding DNA: TGTGCCATCAGCTCTAGCGACACAAGCACCGGGGAGCTGTTTTTT. As protein: CAISSSDTSTGELFF.

This clonotype was detected a few times. The rearrangement uses TRBV11-2 and TRBJ1-4, with D uncertain. Germline V gene data show CDR1 as SGHAT and CDR2 as FQNNGV. This CDR3 has 14 residues. Trimming took 5 bases from V and 7 from J, leaving 14 bases between them. The CDR3 spells CASSPSGIGEKLFF. The CDR3, as DNA: TGTGCCAGCAGCCCCTCCGGAATTGGTGAAAAACTGTTTTTT.

J is TRBJ2-7 and V is TRBV11-2, with 8 bases that match TRBD1. The length of the CDR3 is 15 residues. Germline loops: CDR1 SGHAT, CDR2 FQNNGV. The junction had 6 bases not matched to a gene; V was cut back by 3 bases and J by 2 bases. The CDR3 nucleotides read TGTGCCAGCAGCTTTTCAGGGGGCTACACCTACGAGCAGTACTTC. Translated, it gives CASSFSGGYTYEQYF.

This clonotype was seen at least ten times. The rearrangement joins TRBV7-9 to TRBJ2-3, with 8 bases matching TRBD2. Trimming took 4 bases from V and 1 from J; bases not matched to a gene: 4. Germline values: CDR1 SEHNR, CDR2 FQNEAQ (reference sequence). This CDR3 is built from 15 residues. The CDR3 coding sequence is TGTGCCAGCAGCTCTAGCGGGTGGCGCACAGATACGCAGTATTTT. It yields the protein CASSSSGWRTDTQYF. The whole variable domain, remainder taken from reference TRBV7-9 and TRBJ2-3, is DTGVSQNPRHKITKRGQNVTFRCDPISEHNRLYWYRQTLGQGPEFLTYFQNEAQLEKSRLLSDRFSAERPKGSFSTLEIQRTEQGDSAMYLCASSSSGWRTDTQYFGPGTRLTVL.

This clonotype was found many times. This rearrangement joins TRBV6-1 to TRBJ1-2; possible D gene TRBD1, 6 bases. V shed 7 bases and J shed 7 bases, with 16 bases lying between them. The CDR3 has 13 amino acids. Germline-derived CDR1 and CDR2 are MNHNS and SASEGT. The CDR3 spells CASTLRDRPGYTF. CDR3 sequence (DNA): TGTGCCAGCACCCTAAGAGACAGGCCTGGCTACACCTTC.

Comments on this clonotype: A junction boundary mismatches the germline segment, possibly from a read error. J is TRBJ1-1 and V is TRBV4-1; perhaps TRBD1 as D (5 bases). CDR1 is MGHRA and CDR2 is YSYEKL in the germline V gene. The CDR3 loop spans 17 amino acids. The CDR3 nucleotides are TGCGCCAGCAGCCAACCCGGGATGGAGGGGTGGAACACTGAAGCTTGCTTT. Translated, it gives CASSQPGMEGWNTEACF.

This clonotype was observed a handful of times. V and J are TRBV10-3 and TRBJ2-3; no reliable D call. Trimming left V 0 bases short and J 4 bases short, with 11 bases between. The CDR3 runs to 15 residues. Germline V CDR1 and CDR2: ENHRY, SYGVKD. The CDR3 DNA reads TGTGCCATCAGTGAGTCAGTCCGTGGCTCAGATACGCAGTATTTT. Its protein product is CAISESVRGSDTQYF.

In this sample, this clonotype turned up a few times. This chain uses TRBV28 with TRBJ1-5; no definite D call. Trimming pared 7 bases from V and 2 bases from J, leaving 18 bases between. Germline loops: CDR1 MDHEN, CDR2 SYDVKM. The CDR3 covers 16 residues. In DNA form, the CDR3 reads TGTGCCAGCACTATCCGGTTGGGGTTCGGCAATCAGCCCCAGCATTTT. Translating it yields CASTIRLGFGNQPQHF.

The CDR3 sequence: CASSQVPKTRNTIYF. Written as DNA, the CDR3 is TGCGCCAGCAGCCAAGTTCCAAAGACGAGAAACACCATATATTTT. The J gene is TRBJ1-3, the V gene TRBV4-1; unclear D gene. Per germline, CDR1 MGHRA and CDR2 YSYEKL. There are 15 residues in the CDR3. Trimming cost V 1 base and J 5 bases, with 12 bases left between them.

The rearrangement links TRBV29-1 to TRBJ2-7; 7 bases are a match to TRBD2. Germline V gene data show CDR1 as SQVTM and CDR2 as ANQGSEA. The ends lost 4 bases at V and 4 bases at J; junction bases unmatched: 7. CDR3 size: 13 residues. CDR3 sequence reads: CSVVGGRTYEQYF. CDR3 coding DNA: TGCAGCGTTGTGGGGGGGAGAACGTACGAGCAGTACTTC.

A remark on this clonotype: Given a much more abundant clone one base away, this may be a read error. The genes are TRBV11-2 and TRBJ1-1, with 9 bases that match TRBD1. CDR1 is SGHAT, CDR2 FQNNGV, per germline. This CDR3 comprises 14 residues. The CDR3 sequence is CASIGQGSNTEAVF. CDR3 DNA: TGTGCCAGCATCGGACAGGGGTCGAACACTGAAGCTGTCTTT.

The chain uses TRBV5-4 and TRBJ1-6; D unclear. Germline CDR1 is SGHNT and CDR2 is YYREEE (reference sequence). The CDR3 is 12 amino acids. V lost 0 bases and J 9 bases, leaving 4 bases between the germline ends. The CDR3 loop is CASSLESSPLHF. The CDR3 DNA sequence: TGTGCCAGCAGCTTGGAGAGTTCACCCCTCCACTTT.

Many counts were recorded for this clonotype. The chain combines TRBV11-2 with TRBJ1-5; D remains ambiguous. The germline gives CDR1 SGHAT, CDR2 FQNNGV. V lost 2 bases, J lost 4 bases, and 12 bases lay in between. The length of the CDR3 is 15 residues. This CDR3 is CASSLTVSGNQPQHF. In DNA form, the CDR3 reads TGTGCCAGCAGCTTAACAGTGAGCGGTAATCAGCCCCAGCATTTT.

Comments on this clonotype: Since a much larger clone is just one base distant, this may be a read error. The chain employs TRBV6-6 and TRBJ2-7; tentatively, D is TRBD1 or TRBD2 (5 bases each). CDR1 and CDR2 from the germline V gene are MNHNY and SVGAGI (reference sequence). Trimming removed 6 bases at V and 2 bases at J, with 14 bases between. This CDR3 is 14 amino acids long. The DNA for the CDR3 is TGTGCCAGCAGCTCCGGGGCTGAGGCCTACGAGCAGTACTTC. Its translation: CASSSGAEAYEQYF.

The gene calls are TRBV30 and TRBJ1-2; tentatively, D is TRBD1 (6 bases). Deletions cut 4 bases from V and 0 bases from J, with 18 bases between. CDR1 is GTSNPN and CDR2 is SVGIG in the germline V gene (reference sequence). The CDR3 covers 16 residues. CDR3 in amino acids: CAWTKDSQYTNYGYTF. CDR3 in DNA: TGTGCCTGGACAAAGGACAGCCAGTATACTAACTATGGCTACACCTTC. The variable domain in full, with the rest retrieved from reference TRBV30 and TRBJ1-2, is SQTIHQWPATLVQPVGSPLSLECTVEGTSNPNLYWYRQAAGRGLQLLFYSVGIGQISSEVPQNLSASRPQDRQFILSSKKLLLSDSGFYLCAWTKDSQYTNYGYTFGSGTRLTVV.

The chain uses TRBV29-1 and TRBJ2-3, with unresolved D. Trimming removed 1 base from V and 5 bases from J, with 7 bases in between. CDR1 SQVTM and CDR2 ANQGSEA come from the germline V gene. The CDR3 runs 12 residues. CDR3 DNA sequence: TGCAGCGTTGAAGGCACGGAAGATACGCAGTATTTT. Translating gives CSVEGTEDTQYF.

This clonotype was recorded at least ten times. J is TRBJ1-2 and V is TRBV7-9; the D is unclear. The CDR3 is 12 amino acids. CDR1 SEHNR and CDR2 FQNEAQ come from the germline V gene (reference sequence). V dropped 6 bases and J dropped 10 bases, with 15 bases sitting between them. DNA for the CDR3: TGTGCCAGCAGGCGTAGCAGGATGTCCTACACCTTC. Translating gives CASRRSRMSYTF.

In its sample, this clonotype was seen many times. This chain links TRBV9 with TRBJ2-1; 9 bases are a match to TRBD2. This CDR3 has 15 amino acids. V lost 3 bases and J lost 6; bases outside the gene matches: 7. Germline V lookup: CDR1 SGDLS, CDR2 YYNGEE. CDR3 nucleotide sequence: TGTGCCAGCAGCGCCACTAGCGGGCGGACCAATGAGCAGTTCTTC. Residues: CASSATSGRTNEQFF.

The chain couples TRBV5-1 to TRBJ2-1; D not resolved. Deletions cut 1 base from V and 4 bases from J, with 9 bases between. Per the germline V gene, CDR1 is SGHRS and CDR2 is YFSETQ. The CDR3 consists of 14 residues. The CDR3: CASSLSYQYNEQFF. For the CDR3, the DNA is TGCGCCAGCAGCTTGAGCTACCAATACAATGAGCAGTTCTTC.

This chain connects TRBV20-1 to TRBJ1-3; TRBD1 matches 7 bases. Per the germline V gene, CDR1 is DFQATT and CDR2 is SNEGSKA (reference sequence). After removal of 1 base from V and 2 bases from J, the junction contained 8 bases not matched to a gene. This CDR3 comprises 16 residues. The CDR3 region is CSARAPDRVTGNTIYF. DNA for the CDR3: TGCAGTGCTAGAGCTCCAGACAGGGTTACTGGAAACACCATATATTTT.

This rearrangement joins TRBV18 to TRBJ2-5; 7 nucleotides match TRBD1. The CDR3 has 13 residues. V trimming: 5 bases; J trimming: 11 bases; junction bases outside the gene matches: 11. The germline gives CDR1 KGHSH, CDR2 LQKENI. In nucleotides, the CDR3 is TGTGCCAGCTCATCCGGACAGGTAGAGATTCAGTACTTC. Amino acid sequence: CASSSGQVEIQYF. The complete variable domain, with remaining parts taken from reference TRBV18 and TRBJ2-5, reads NAGVMQNPRHLVRRRGQEARLRCSPMKGHSHVYWYRQLPEEGLKFMVYLQKENIIDESGMPKERFSAEFPKEGPSILRIQQVVRGDSAAYFCASSSGQVEIQYFGPGTRLLVL.

The chain employs TRBV29-1 and TRBJ2-7, with D possibly being TRBD2 (6 bases). The CDR3 has 13 residues. V dropped 7 bases and J dropped 1 base, with 14 bases sitting between them. Germline lookup yields CDR1 SQVTM and CDR2 ANQGSEA. CDR3 sequence: CSAISGTSYEQYF. The CDR3 region has the DNA TGCAGCGCCATCTCCGGGACTTCCTACGAGCAGTACTTC.

There are many counts of this clonotype. The V gene is TRBV12-3 or TRBV12-4, the J gene TRBJ2-1, with TRBD2 matching 10 bases. This CDR3 region has 15 residues. The ends lost 4 bases at V and 4 bases at J; junction bases unmatched: 4. DNA of the CDR3: TGTGCCAGCAGTTGGAGCGGGGGGGATTACAATGAGCAGTTCTTC. Translation: CASSWSGGDYNEQFF.

In its sample, this clonotype was seen many times. The chain joins TRBV12-3 or TRBV12-4 to TRBJ2-1; possibly TRBD2 for D (5 bases). V shed 6 bases and J shed 7 bases, with 13 bases lying between them. This CDR3 has 13 residues. The CDR3 protein is CASSLNRGNEQFF. The CDR3 region has the DNA TGTGCCAGCAGCCTGAACCGAGGGAATGAGCAGTTCTTC.

This clonotype was counted many times. The CDR3 nucleotides read TGTGCCAGCCGTTCCGGGACAGGGAGCACTGAAGCTTTCTTT. Protein product: CASRSGTGSTEAFF. V and J are TRBV27 and TRBJ1-1; 9 nucleotides line up with TRBD1. CDR3 length: 14 residues. J lost 4 bases, V lost 8 bases, and 8 bases had no gene match. From germline, CDR1 is MNHEY and CDR2 SMNVEV (reference sequence).

In this sample, this clonotype turned up a few times. V and J are TRBV19 and TRBJ1-1; TRBD1 might be the D (5 bases). Germline CDR1 reads LNHDA; CDR2 reads SQIVND (reference sequence). CDR3 length equals 14 residues. Trimming removed 2 bases from V and 5 bases from J, with 12 bases in between. CDR3 sequence (DNA): TGTGCCAGTAGTATATCGAGCGAGGGGACTGAAGCTTTCTTT. Translation: CASSISSEGTEAFF.

This clonotype was seen many times. This rearrangement joins TRBV7-3 to TRBJ1-5; D not resolved. CDR3 length: 16 residues. Trimming left V 2 bases short and J 0 bases short, with 11 bases between. CDR1 and CDR2 from the germline V gene are SGHTA and FQGTGA. CDR3 nucleotides: TGTGCCAGCAGCTTACGGGAGGGTTATAGCAATCAGCCCCAGCATTTT. It is translated as CASSLREGYSNQPQHF.